This T cell receptor (beta chain) emerged from a study of blood T cell repertoires in COVID-19. Across the study: The cDNA or gDNA used as material had been derived from T cells, B-cell-depleted T cells, or PBMCs.

With 5 bases clipped from V and 7 bases from J, the junction kept 8 bases outside the gene matches. CDR1 and CDR2 from the germline V gene are SGHTA and FQGTGA. CDR3 length equals 15 residues. Libraries were prepared by immunoSEQ multiplex PCR; TCRdb keeps only in-frame clonotypes and omits some of them. The table records about 150,000 clones, about 85% of them present only once. The sequencing sample was made of peripheral blood. The chain combines TRBV7-3 with TRBJ2-1, with 10 bases identical to TRBD2. The TCR originated in a woman aged 80 or older with COVID-19, enrolled during active disease. The CDR3 sequence: CASSPLPSGGNEQFF. CDR3 coding DNA: TGTGCCAGCAGCCCCCTCCCTAGCGGGGGAAATGAGCAGTTCTTC. The complete variable domain, with remaining parts taken from reference TRBV7-3 and TRBJ2-1, reads GAGVSQTPSNKVTEKGKYVELRCDPISGHTALYWYRQSLGQGPEFLIYFQGTGAADDSGLPNDRFFAVRPEGSVSTLKIQRTERGDSAVYLCASSPLPSGGNEQFFGPGTRLTVL.